The T cell receptor beta chain described here comes from a study of T cell repertoires in cytomegalovirus infection. The wider study: Based on public TCR beta signatures, there were indications of CMV infection and of a matching HLA type. General study points: The response measured ex vivo was dominated by TCR beta clonotypes (HLA-C-restricted and CMV-specific).

MiXCR, applied by TCRdb to the reads, yields one record per CDR3 protein. The table includes approximately 170,000 distinct CDR3 sequences, 17% detected once. Germline V gene sequence: CDR1 SGHDT, CDR2 YYEEEE. Trimming took 2 bases from V and 9 from J, leaving 6 bases between them. This CDR3 spans 11 amino acids. In the case of this clonotype: Its antigen remains unknown.

The V gene is TRBV5-6, the J gene TRBJ2-1; D remains ambiguous. The source is a human donor in good health (CMV status not recorded). Some clones in this sample may be carry-over from other donors' samples. Sequenced material: CD8+ T cells from PBMCs. The CDR3 nucleotides read TGTGCCAGCAGCTTCCTAGGTGAGCAGTTCTTC. Translating it yields CASSFLGEQFF.